Following are 10 T cell receptor beta chains from one sample sequenced in a study of T cell repertoires in cytomegalovirus infection. From the reads, TCRdb called clonotypes with MiXCR, one entry per CDR3 protein. The table shows some 700,000 distinct CDR3 sequences, with less than 40% occurring only once. Sequencing was carried out using PBMCs. The origin of the receptors is a human donor in good health (CMV status not recorded). Some clones in this sample may be carry-over from other donors' samples.

This chain connects TRBV11-2 to TRBJ1-6; D ambiguous. Germline V gives CDR1 SGHAT, CDR2 FQNNGV. CDR3 length: 15 amino acids. The V end was cut by 6 bases, the J end by 7 bases, with 16 bases between. The CDR3 nucleotides read TGTGCCAGCAGGACCCCAGGCAGGAGGAATTCACCCCTCCACTTT. It specifies CASRTPGRRNSPLHF. Full variable domain (outside the CDR3, taken from reference TRBV11-2 and TRBJ1-6): EAGVAQSPRYKIIEKRQSVAFWCNPISGHATLYWYQQILGQGPKLLIQFQNNGVVDDSQLPKDRFSAERLKGVDSTLKIQPAKLEDSAVYLCASRTPGRRNSPLHFGNGTRLTVT.

This clonotype was seen more than once but under ten times. J is TRBJ2-7 and V is TRBV25-1, with D unresolved. The CDR3 is 14 residues long. Per germline, CDR1 MGHDK and CDR2 SYGVNS. The germline V and J ends were trimmed by 3 bases and 3 bases, with 12 bases remaining between them. CDR3 sequence: CASSESWVGYEQYF. CDR3 DNA: TGTGCCAGCAGTGAGTCGTGGGTAGGCTACGAGCAGTACTTC.

CDR3 DNA sequence: TGTGCCAGCAGCCCGATGCGGGATCAAAAAAACATTCAGTACTTC. This encodes CASSPMRDQKNIQYF. V usage is TRBV3-1 and J usage is TRBJ2-4, with D maybe TRBD2 (6 bases). This CDR3 spans 15 amino acids. V dropped 4 bases and J dropped 4 bases, with 14 bases sitting between them. In germline, CDR1 is LGHDT, CDR2 YNNKEL (reference sequence).

This clonotype came up many times. The chain couples TRBV7-2 to TRBJ1-5, with TRBD1 matching 11 bases. Germline V CDR1 and CDR2: SGHTA, FQGNSA. The CDR3 length is 15 residues. V was clipped by 1 base and J by 6 bases; unmatched bases: 2. The CDR3 region is CASSLGTGGTQPQHF. In DNA form, the CDR3 reads TGTGCCAGCAGCTTAGGGACAGGGGGCACTCAGCCCCAGCATTTT.

The chain links TRBV12-3 or TRBV12-4 to TRBJ2-1; 9 nucleotides agree with TRBD1. The CDR3 runs to 15 residues. The V and J ends lost 4 bases and 4 bases, in that order; junction bases with no gene match: 5. CDR3 in DNA: TGTGCCAGCAGTTGGGGGACAGGGATGTACAATGAGCAGTTCTTC. This encodes CASSWGTGMYNEQFF.

A few counts support this clonotype. V and J are TRBV28 and TRBJ2-7; 10 bases are shared with TRBD2. The CDR3 consists of 15 residues. Germline V gene lookup returns CDR1 MDHEN and CDR2 SYDVKM. V trimming: 4 bases; J trimming: 3 bases; junction bases outside the gene matches: 6. Here the CDR3 reads CASSWLASGSYEQYF. CDR3 bases: TGTGCCAGCAGTTGGTTGGCTAGCGGGAGCTACGAGCAGTACTTC.

This clonotype was recorded a few times. This chain connects TRBV20-1 to TRBJ1-1; no firm D call. V was pared by 1 base and J by 1 base, with 13 bases between. Germline-derived CDR1 and CDR2 are DFQATT and SNEGSKA (reference sequence). There are 15 residues in the CDR3. CDR3 sequence (DNA): TGCAGTGCTAGAGGAGTTCTGAACCCGAACACTGAAGCTTTCTTT. It translates to CSARGVLNPNTEAFF.

The chain employs TRBV19 and TRBJ1-1; D call uncertain. V was trimmed by 4 bases and J by 0 bases, leaving 15 bases between them. Germline V CDR1 and CDR2: LNHDA, SQIVND (reference sequence). This CDR3 region has 16 residues. The CDR3 sequence: CASSTLPGVMNTEAFF. The CDR3 bases are TGTGCCAGTAGTACCCTACCTGGGGTAATGAACACTGAAGCTTTCTTT.

This chain's CDR3 is CASSSRGGITDTQYF. CDR3 DNA sequence: TGCGCCAGCAGCTCCCGGGGGGGGATCACAGATACGCAGTATTTT. The chain couples TRBV5-1 to TRBJ2-3; 8 bases are shared with TRBD2. Looked up from germline, CDR1 is SGHRS and CDR2 is YFSETQ. Trimming at V came to 3 bases and at J to 2 bases, leaving 5 bases not matched to a gene. This CDR3 comprises 15 residues. Full variable domain (remainder filled in from reference TRBV5-1 and TRBJ2-3): KAGVTQTPRYLIKTRGQQVTLSCSPISGHRSVSWYQQTPGQGLQFLFEYFSETQRNKGNFPGRFSGRQFSNSRSEMNVSTLELGDSALYLCASSSRGGITDTQYFGPGTRLTVL.

This clonotype was seen a handful of times. This rearrangement joins TRBV12-3 or TRBV12-4 to TRBJ1-1, with D unresolved. V shed 3 bases and J shed 0 bases, with 20 bases lying between them. The CDR3 length is 18 residues. The CDR3 here is CASSFGDFNVYMNTEAFF. In nucleotides, the CDR3 is TGTGCCAGCAGTTTCGGGGATTTTAACGTGTACATGAACACTGAAGCTTTCTTT.